This TCR beta chain stems from a study of identical twins. MiXCR, run by TCRdb on the 5' RACE reads, gives a single entry per CDR3 protein. The sample lists 400,000 to 500,000 distinct CDR3 sequences, roughly an eighth occurring once. This clonotype has only a few counts. Its antigen remains unknown. The junction had 7 bases not matched to a gene; V was cut back by 0 bases and J by 6 bases. The CDR3 consists of 15 residues. In germline, CDR1 is DFQATT, CDR2 SNEGSKA (reference sequence). Broader study findings: Abundant beta clonotypes from cord blood had fewer insertions, unlike memory repertoires, which showed none.

This sample also appeared in a second study, on yellow fever vaccine responses in identical twins.

The receptor's source is a woman under 30 in good health. The material sequenced was CD4+ T cells sorted from blood. The chain couples TRBV20-1 to TRBJ2-1; 8 bases match TRBD2. In DNA, the CDR3 is TGCAGTGCTAGAGAAGGGGCTAGCGGGCTCAATGAGCAGTTCTTC. Encoded protein: CSAREGASGLNEQFF.